Following are 32 T cell receptor beta chains from one sample sequenced in a study of Siglec-9 on CD8 T cells in melanoma. Assay: immunoSEQ multiplex PCR; the TCRdb copy retains only in-frame clones and omits some. The profile shows 25,000 to 30,000 clones, roughly 78% of them singletons. The material sequenced was Siglec-9- CD8+ T cells sorted from blood. Source of these receptors: a human donor in good health.

The rearrangement joins TRBV6-5 to TRBJ1-2; possibly TRBD1 for D (6 bases). V was trimmed by 4 bases and J by 2 bases, leaving 8 bases between them. Germline V gene data show CDR1 as MNHEY and CDR2 as SVGAGI. The CDR3 contains 13 residues. As DNA, the CDR3 is TGTGCCAGCAGTTCCGGGACAAACTATGGCTACACCTTC. It translates to CASSSGTNYGYTF.

The chain carries TRBV6-1 and TRBJ2-7; 7 nucleotides line up with TRBD1. J was trimmed by 3 bases and V by 4 bases; bases with no gene match: 9. The CDR3 covers 15 residues. Per the germline V gene, CDR1 is MNHNS and CDR2 is SASEGT. The CDR3 here is CASSARQGDRYEQYV. CDR3 DNA sequence: TGTGCCAGCAGTGCTCGGCAGGGGGATCGCTACGAGCAGTACGTC.

This clone was detected only a few times. This chain uses TRBV19 with TRBJ1-1; D uncertain. This CDR3 comprises 16 residues. V was pared by 5 bases and J by 1 base, with 17 bases between. Germline V gene lookup returns CDR1 LNHDA and CDR2 SQIVND (reference sequence). CDR3 amino acids: CASSAEDGKWNTEAFF. The CDR3, as DNA: TGTGCCAGTAGTGCCGAGGACGGGAAGTGGAACACTGAAGCTTTCTTT. The variable domain in full, completed from reference TRBV19 and TRBJ1-1, reads DGGITQSPKYLFRKEGQNVTLSCEQNLNHDAMYWYRQDPGQGLRLIYYSQIVNDFQKGDIAEGYSVSREKKESFPLTVTSAQKNPTAFYLCASSAEDGKWNTEAFFGQGTRLTVV.

V gene TRBV7-9 combines with J gene TRBJ2-7; 9 bases agree with TRBD1. V trimming: 5 bases; J trimming: 3 bases; junction bases outside the gene matches: 2. The CDR3 sequence is 13 residues long. The germline V gene has CDR1 SEHNR and CDR2 FQNEAQ (reference sequence). CDR3 residues: CASSATGGYEQYF. CDR3 nucleotide sequence: TGTGCCAGCAGCGCGACAGGGGGCTACGAGCAGTACTTC.

This clone was seen a single time. The rearrangement links TRBV11-2 to TRBJ1-6; TRBD1 matches 8 bases. Looked up from germline, CDR1 is SGHAT and CDR2 is FQNNGV. This CDR3 has 19 amino acids. J lost 3 bases, V lost 4 bases, and 14 bases had no gene match. The DNA for the CDR3 is TGTGCCAGCAGCTCCTTTCCCAGGGGGCTGACCTACTATAATTCACCCCTCCACTTT. It translates to CASSSFPRGLTYYNSPLHF. Complete variable domain (other parts from reference TRBV11-2 and TRBJ1-6): EAGVAQSPRYKIIEKRQSVAFWCNPISGHATLYWYQQILGQGPKLLIQFQNNGVVDDSQLPKDRFSAERLKGVDSTLKIQPAKLEDSAVYLCASSSFPRGLTYYNSPLHFGNGTRLTVT.

The chain uses TRBV9 and TRBJ2-1; 8 bases line up with TRBD2. Germline assignment: CDR1 SGDLS and CDR2 YYNGEE. V gave up 2 bases and J gave up 3 bases; unmatched junction bases: 1. CDR3 length equals 14 residues. The chain's CDR3 is CASSVSGDYNEQFF. CDR3 sequence (DNA): TGTGCCAGCAGCGTTAGCGGGGACTACAATGAGCAGTTCTTC. Using reference TRBV9 and TRBJ2-1 for the parts outside the CDR3, the full variable domain is DSGVTQTPKHLITATGQRVTLRCSPRSGDLSVYWYQQSLDQGLQFLIQYYNGEERAKGNILERFSAQQFPDLHSELNLSSLELGDSALYFCASSVSGDYNEQFFGPGTRLTVL.

The DNA of the CDR3 is TGTGCCAGCAGCTCTAGACAGTCGGATGGCTACACCTTC. Protein product: CASSSRQSDGYTF. The gene calls are TRBV7-9 and TRBJ1-2; D is perhaps TRBD1 (5 bases). Trimming stripped 4 bases from V and 6 bases from J, with 12 bases between. The CDR3 extends over 13 amino acids. CDR1 and CDR2 from the germline V gene are SEHNR and FQNEAQ (reference sequence).

This chain uses TRBV27 with TRBJ1-1, with D possibly TRBD1 on 6 matching bases. There are 13 residues in the CDR3. V was trimmed by 7 bases and J by 1 base, leaving 10 bases between them. Germline CDR1 is MNHEY and CDR2 is SMNVEV (reference sequence). The CDR3 is CASTRGGNTEAFF. Written as DNA, the CDR3 is TGTGCCAGCACGCGAGGGGGGAACACTGAAGCTTTCTTT.

V is TRBV6-1 and J is TRBJ1-5, with a possible D match to TRBD1 (6 bases). The ends were cut back, 4 bases at V and 4 bases at J, with 14 bases in the middle. This CDR3 region has 15 residues. CDR1 and CDR2 (germline): MNHNS, SASEGT. CDR3 sequence (DNA): TGTGCCAGCAGTGCTGCCAGGGGAAGTAATCAGCCCCAGCATTTT. It codes for CASSAARGSNQPQHF.

This chain links TRBV19 with TRBJ1-2; D is ambiguous. The V gene's germline CDR1 is LNHDA and CDR2 SQIVND (reference sequence). The CDR3 is 12 residues long. V lost 6 bases, J lost 7 bases, and 12 bases lay in between. CDR3 DNA: TGTGCCAGTAGCGAAAGGTCTGGTGGCTACACCTTC. It codes for CASSERSGGYTF.

The chain has TRBV7-2 and TRBJ2-5; unclear D gene. CDR3 length: 15 residues. V was pared by 2 bases and J by 5 bases, with 15 bases between. The germline gives CDR1 SGHTA, CDR2 FQGNSA. CDR3 amino acids: CASSLSAYYSETQYF. CDR3 coding DNA: TGTGCCAGCAGCTTATCCGCCTATTATTCGGAGACCCAGTACTTC.

V usage is TRBV7-8 and J usage is TRBJ1-3; D is possibly TRBD1 (5 bases). The CDR3 runs to 13 residues. Germline lookup yields CDR1 SGHVS and CDR2 FQNEAQ. Trimming stripped 4 bases from V and 3 bases from J, with 7 bases between. The DNA of the CDR3 is TGTGCCAGCAGCTCGACAGTTGGAAACACCATATATTTT. Its protein is CASSSTVGNTIYF.

The chain combines TRBV4-1 with TRBJ1-1; a possible D gene is TRBD1 (5 bases). Trimming took 0 bases from V and 8 from J, leaving 22 bases between them. The CDR3 covers 17 residues. Germline V gene data show CDR1 as MGHRA and CDR2 as YSYEKL. The CDR3 DNA sequence: TGCGCCAGCAGCCAAGATCACGGCCCCGGGGGGGTTATCGAAGCTTTCTTT. It translates to CASSQDHGPGGVIEAFF.

The rearrangement uses TRBV19 and TRBJ1-2; TRBD1 might be the D (6 bases). This CDR3 contains 13 residues. Between the trimmed V and J ends, which lost 3 bases and 7 bases, there was a span of 12 bases. Germline-derived CDR1 and CDR2 are LNHDA and SQIVND (reference sequence). The CDR3 protein is CASSMMGGSGYTF. Here the CDR3 DNA reads TGTGCCAGTAGTATGATGGGGGGCTCTGGCTACACCTTC.

This chain connects TRBV20-1 to TRBJ1-1; D is unresolved. V was cut by 0 bases and J by 11 bases, with 7 bases left in between. This CDR3 has 10 residues. The V gene's germline CDR1 is DFQATT and CDR2 SNEGSKA (reference sequence). The CDR3 DNA follows: TGCAGTGCTAGAGACTTGTCGGCTTTCTTT. Translated, it gives CSARDLSAFF.

The gene calls are TRBV14 and TRBJ2-5; D uncertain. Germline V lookup: CDR1 SGHDN, CDR2 FVKESK. The CDR3 covers 12 residues. V lost 1 base to trimming and J lost 5 bases, with 5 bases between them. The CDR3, as DNA: TGTGCCAGCAGCCAAGCACTGGAGACCCAGTACTTC. It specifies CASSQALETQYF. Together with reference TRBV14 and TRBJ2-5, the CDR3 gives the full variable domain: EAGVTQFPSHSVIEKGQTVTLRCDPISGHDNLYWYRRVMGKEIKFLLHFVKESKQDESGMPNNRFLAERTGGTYSTLKVQPAELEDSGVYFCASSQALETQYFGPGTRLLVL.

This clone appeared a few times. This chain joins TRBV7-9 and TRBJ1-6; 8 positions agree with TRBD1. V shed 4 bases and J 7 bases; nucleotides not matched to a gene: 3. The CDR3 runs to 14 residues. The germline V gene has CDR1 SEHNR and CDR2 FQNEAQ (reference sequence). The CDR3 loop is CASSSGQGNSPLHF. The CDR3 DNA reads as TGTGCCAGCAGCTCCGGACAGGGAAATTCACCCCTCCACTTT.

This clone has a single count. The CDR3, as DNA: TGTGCCAGCAGCTTACGTCCGGGCAATGAGCAGTTCTTC. This codes for CASSLRPGNEQFF. The chain carries TRBV7-6 and TRBJ2-1; no clear D. Trimming cost V 2 bases and J 6 bases, with 8 bases left between them. The CDR3 has 13 amino acids. Germline assignment: CDR1 SGHVS and CDR2 FNYEAQ.

A few counts support this clone. The rearrangement links TRBV19 to TRBJ1-1, with 7 bases lining up with TRBD1. The germline CDR1 and CDR2 sequences are LNHDA and SQIVND (reference sequence). The length of the CDR3 is 16 residues. J was trimmed by 4 bases and V by 4 bases; bases with no gene match: 12. The CDR3 here is CASSKTRQGYTTEAFF. CDR3 DNA: TGTGCCAGTAGTAAAACCCGACAGGGCTATACCACTGAAGCTTTCTTT.

The V gene is TRBV30, the J gene TRBJ2-7; D call uncertain. The CDR3 contains 13 residues. CDR1 GTSNPN and CDR2 SVGIG come from the germline V gene (reference sequence). V lost 0 bases and J lost 5, with 11 bases in between. The CDR3: CAWSVLQTNEQYF. In nucleotides, the CDR3 is TGTGCCTGGAGTGTACTACAGACCAACGAGCAGTACTTC.

The V call is TRBV7-9, the J call TRBJ1-2; perhaps TRBD1 as D (6 bases). The CDR3 is 15 amino acids. Germline V lookup: CDR1 SEHNR, CDR2 FQNEAQ (reference sequence). V was cut by 5 bases and J by 1 base, with 14 bases left in between. CDR3 coding DNA: TGTGCCAGCAGCCCTGGGGGGCACTTTAACTATGGCTACACCTTC. It is translated as CASSPGGHFNYGYTF.

The chain couples TRBV29-1 to TRBJ1-2; 8 bases agree with TRBD1. Germline-derived CDR1 and CDR2 are SQVTM and ANQGSEA. CDR3 length: 12 residues. After removal of 7 bases from V and 4 bases from J, the junction contained 5 bases not matched to a gene. The chain's CDR3 is CSATGGGYGYTF. CDR3 nucleotide sequence: TGCAGCGCAACAGGGGGAGGCTATGGCTACACCTTC.

The chain recombines TRBV4-1 with TRBJ2-3; D not resolved. From germline, CDR1 is MGHRA and CDR2 YSYEKL. There are 17 residues in the CDR3. Trimming stripped 4 bases from V and 0 bases from J, with 17 bases between. CDR3 loop: CASSPHLPWGSTDTQYF. The CDR3 DNA reads TGCGCCAGCAGCCCACACCTCCCCTGGGGAAGCACAGATACGCAGTATTTT.

V usage is TRBV5-1 and J usage is TRBJ1-1, with a possible D match to TRBD1 (6 bases). CDR1 and CDR2 from the germline V gene are SGHRS and YFSETQ. This CDR3 has 15 residues. Trimming took off 4 bases at V and 0 bases at J, with 13 bases between the two ends. The CDR3 nucleotides are TGCGCCAGCAGCCCCAAACAGGGTCTGAACACTGAAGCTTTCTTT. It codes for CASSPKQGLNTEAFF.

The chain couples TRBV27 to TRBJ1-2; 10 positions agree with TRBD1. The junction had 7 bases not matched to a gene; V was cut back by 5 bases and J by 1 base. CDR3 size: 16 residues. Germline CDR1 reads MNHEY; CDR2 reads SMNVEV (reference sequence). CDR3 in amino acids: CASSPGQGGINYGYTF. CDR3 in DNA: TGTGCCAGCAGTCCAGGACAGGGGGGAATTAACTATGGCTACACCTTC.

This clone was counted only a few times. The rearrangement joins TRBV19 to TRBJ1-1, with no clear D. Trimming took off 5 bases at V and 0 bases at J, with 7 bases between the two ends. CDR3 length equals 13 residues. Germline CDR1 is LNHDA and CDR2 is SQIVND (reference sequence). CDR3 protein: CASSSRMNTEAFF. CDR3 nucleotides: TGTGCCAGTAGTTCAAGAATGAACACTGAAGCTTTCTTT.

The chain employs TRBV5-1 and TRBJ2-7; D gene uncertain. The CDR3 length is 11 residues. With 2 bases removed from V and 4 bases from J, the gap between germline ends came to 4 bases. CDR1 is SGHRS, CDR2 YFSETQ, per germline. CDR3 residues: CASSFAYEQYF. Here the CDR3 DNA reads TGCGCCAGCAGCTTTGCTTACGAGCAGTACTTC. Using reference TRBV5-1 and TRBJ2-7 for the parts outside the CDR3, the full variable domain is KAGVTQTPRYLIKTRGQQVTLSCSPISGHRSVSWYQQTPGQGLQFLFEYFSETQRNKGNFPGRFSGRQFSNSRSEMNVSTLELGDSALYLCASSFAYEQYFGPGTRLTVT.

This chain joins TRBV7-9 and TRBJ2-7; 8 positions agree with TRBD1. CDR1 and CDR2 from the germline V gene are SEHNR and FQNEAQ (reference sequence). V was clipped by 3 bases and J by 0 bases; unmatched bases: 4. The CDR3 is made up of 15 amino acids. The CDR3 reads CASSFRDRSSYEQYF. CDR3 in DNA: TGTGCCAGCAGCTTCCGGGACAGGAGCTCCTACGAGCAGTACTTC.

The V gene is TRBV5-8, the J gene TRBJ2-7; no clear D gene. The germline V gene encodes CDR1 SGHTS and CDR2 YDEGEE. The CDR3 contains 12 residues. V was pared by 2 bases and J by 3 bases, with 6 bases between. The CDR3 loop reads CASSLLHYEQYF. DNA of the CDR3: TGTGCCAGCAGCTTACTGCACTACGAGCAGTACTTC.

The chain couples TRBV5-1 to TRBJ1-1, with D uncertain. The CDR3 runs to 18 residues. Trimming took 4 bases from V and 1 from J, leaving 23 bases between them. The germline CDR1 and CDR2 sequences are SGHRS and YFSETQ. The DNA for the CDR3 is TGCGCCAGCAGCCCCTCCCCCCAGACCCTGACCGGGAACACTGAAGCTTTCTTT. It yields the protein CASSPSPQTLTGNTEAFF.

CDR3 in DNA: TGTGCCAGCATCGGCGGGGGGGCCGGCACAGATACGCAGTATTTT. Amino acids: CASIGGGAGTDTQYF. This chain connects TRBV27 to TRBJ2-3; 9 bases are a match to TRBD2. The CDR3 covers 15 residues. V lost 7 bases, J lost 1 base, and 6 bases stayed unmatched. From germline, CDR1 is MNHEY and CDR2 SMNVEV (reference sequence).

V usage is TRBV6-6 and J usage is TRBJ1-1; D gene ambiguous. The germline V gene has CDR1 MNHNY and CDR2 SVGAGI (reference sequence). V lost 5 bases and J lost 1, with 14 bases in between. This CDR3 spans 15 amino acids. The CDR3 region is CASSHGPDSNTEAFF. In nucleotides, the CDR3 is TGTGCCAGCAGTCACGGGCCGGATTCGAACACTGAAGCTTTCTTT.